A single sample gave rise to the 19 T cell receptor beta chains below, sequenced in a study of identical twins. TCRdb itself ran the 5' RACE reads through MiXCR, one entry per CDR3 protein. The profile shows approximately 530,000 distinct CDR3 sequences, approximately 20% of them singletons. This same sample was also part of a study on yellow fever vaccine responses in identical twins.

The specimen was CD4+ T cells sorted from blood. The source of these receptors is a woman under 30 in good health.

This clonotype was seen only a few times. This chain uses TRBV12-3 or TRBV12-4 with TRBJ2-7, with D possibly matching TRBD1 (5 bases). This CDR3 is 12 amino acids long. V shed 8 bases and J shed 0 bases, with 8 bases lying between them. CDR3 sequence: CASWGGSYEQYF. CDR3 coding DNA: TGTGCCAGCTGGGGCGGCTCCTACGAGCAGTACTTC.

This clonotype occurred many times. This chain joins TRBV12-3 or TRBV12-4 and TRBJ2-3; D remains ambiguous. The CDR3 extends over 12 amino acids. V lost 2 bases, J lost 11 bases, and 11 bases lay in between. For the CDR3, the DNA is TGTGCCAGCAGTTTACTGCTTAGGTTGCAGTATTTT. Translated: CASSLLLRLQYF.

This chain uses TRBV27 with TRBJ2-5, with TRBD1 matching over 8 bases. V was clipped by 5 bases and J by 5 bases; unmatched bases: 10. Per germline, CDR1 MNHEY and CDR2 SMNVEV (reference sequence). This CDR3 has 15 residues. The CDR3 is CASSQDRVRGETQYF. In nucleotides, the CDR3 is TGTGCCAGCAGTCAGGACAGGGTACGGGGGGAGACCCAGTACTTC.

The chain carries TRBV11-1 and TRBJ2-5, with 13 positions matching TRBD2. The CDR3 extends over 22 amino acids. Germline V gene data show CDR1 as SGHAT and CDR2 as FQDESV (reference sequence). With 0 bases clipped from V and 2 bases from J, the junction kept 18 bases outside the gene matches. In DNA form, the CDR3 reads TGTGCCAGCAGCTTAGCGCATCCTGGACTAGCGGGAGTAAGGGAACGACAAGAGACCCAGTACTTC. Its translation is CASSLAHPGLAGVRERQETQYF.

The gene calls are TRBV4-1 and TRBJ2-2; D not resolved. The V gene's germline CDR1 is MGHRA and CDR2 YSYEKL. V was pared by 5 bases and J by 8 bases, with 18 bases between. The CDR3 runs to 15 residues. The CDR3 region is CASSLTTASVGELFF. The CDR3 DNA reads TGCGCCAGCAGCTTAACCACAGCGAGTGTGGGGGAGCTGTTTTTT.

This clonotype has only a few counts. The CDR3: CASSLLVLGEQFF. DNA for the CDR3: TGTGCCAGCAGCTTGCTGGTACTAGGTGAGCAGTTCTTC. The chain combines TRBV7-6 with TRBJ2-1; tentatively, D is TRBD2 (5 bases). V lost 3 bases, J lost 9 bases, and 12 bases lay in between. The CDR3 length is 13 residues. Germline loops: CDR1 SGHVS, CDR2 FNYEAQ.

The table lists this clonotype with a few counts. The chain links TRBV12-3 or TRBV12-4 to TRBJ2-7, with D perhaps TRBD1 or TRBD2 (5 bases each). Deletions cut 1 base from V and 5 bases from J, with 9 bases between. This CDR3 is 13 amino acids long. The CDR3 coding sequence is TGTGCCAGCAGTTTAGAGGGACGAGACGAGCAGTACTTC. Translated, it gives CASSLEGRDEQYF.

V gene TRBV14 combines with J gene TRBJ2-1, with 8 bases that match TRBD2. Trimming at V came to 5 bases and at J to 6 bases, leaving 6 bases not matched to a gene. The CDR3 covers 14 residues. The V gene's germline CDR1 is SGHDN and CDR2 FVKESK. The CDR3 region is CASSSGLAGNEQFF. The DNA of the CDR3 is TGTGCCAGCAGCTCTGGACTAGCCGGCAATGAGCAGTTCTTC.

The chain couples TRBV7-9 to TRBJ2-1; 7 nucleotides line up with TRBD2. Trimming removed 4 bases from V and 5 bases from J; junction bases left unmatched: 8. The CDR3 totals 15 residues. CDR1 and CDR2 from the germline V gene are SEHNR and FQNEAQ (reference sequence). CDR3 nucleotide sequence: TGTGCCAGCAGCTCCTTCGGGACTACTCACAATGAGCAGTTCTTC. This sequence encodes CASSSFGTTHNEQFF.

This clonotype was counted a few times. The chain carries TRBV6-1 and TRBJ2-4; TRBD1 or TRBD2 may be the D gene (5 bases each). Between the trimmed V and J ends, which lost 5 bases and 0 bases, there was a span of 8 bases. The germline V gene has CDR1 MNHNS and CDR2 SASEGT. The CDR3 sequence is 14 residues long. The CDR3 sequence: CASSRDRAKNIQYF. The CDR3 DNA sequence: TGTGCCAGCAGTAGGGACCGAGCCAAAAACATTCAGTACTTC.

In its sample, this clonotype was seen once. The DNA of the CDR3 is TGTGCCAGCAGCCAAGGAAGGCTTAGCAATCAGCCCCAGCATTTT. Its protein product is CASSQGRLSNQPQHF. The chain is built from TRBV3-1 and TRBJ1-5; D unclear. Trimming cost V 1 base and J 0 bases, with 7 bases left between them. Germline CDR1 reads LGHDT; CDR2 reads YNNKEL (reference sequence). There are 15 residues in the CDR3.

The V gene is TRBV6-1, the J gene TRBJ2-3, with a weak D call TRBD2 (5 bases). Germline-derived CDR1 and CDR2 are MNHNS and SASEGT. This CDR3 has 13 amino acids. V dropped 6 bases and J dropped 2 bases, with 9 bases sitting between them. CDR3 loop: CASRAEITDTQYF. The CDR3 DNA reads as TGTGCCAGCAGAGCGGAGATCACAGATACGCAGTATTTT.

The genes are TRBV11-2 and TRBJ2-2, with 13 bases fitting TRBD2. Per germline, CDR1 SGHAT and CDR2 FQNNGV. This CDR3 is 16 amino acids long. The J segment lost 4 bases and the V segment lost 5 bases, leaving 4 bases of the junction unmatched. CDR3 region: CASSPLAGGSTGELFF. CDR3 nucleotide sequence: TGTGCCAGCAGCCCACTAGCGGGGGGGAGCACCGGGGAGCTGTTTTTT.

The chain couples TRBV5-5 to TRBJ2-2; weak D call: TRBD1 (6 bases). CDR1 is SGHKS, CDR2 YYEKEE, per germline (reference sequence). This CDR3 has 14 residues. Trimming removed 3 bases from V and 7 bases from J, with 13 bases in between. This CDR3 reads CASSSGQQGGELFF. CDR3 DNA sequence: TGTGCCAGCAGCTCGGGACAACAGGGCGGGGAGCTGTTTTTT.

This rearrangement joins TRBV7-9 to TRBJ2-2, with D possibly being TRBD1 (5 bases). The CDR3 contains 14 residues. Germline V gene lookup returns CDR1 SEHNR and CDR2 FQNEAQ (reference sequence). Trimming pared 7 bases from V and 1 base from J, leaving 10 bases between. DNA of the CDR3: TGTGCCAGCAAGGTGACAGTGAACACCGGGGAGCTGTTTTTT. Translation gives CASKVTVNTGELFF.

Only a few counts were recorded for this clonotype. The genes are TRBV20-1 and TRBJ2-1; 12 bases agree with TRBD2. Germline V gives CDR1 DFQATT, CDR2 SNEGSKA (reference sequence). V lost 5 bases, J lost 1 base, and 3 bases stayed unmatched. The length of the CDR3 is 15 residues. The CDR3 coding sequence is TGCAGTGCTCCGACTAGCGGGAGATCCTACAATGAGCAGTTCTTC. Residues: CSAPTSGRSYNEQFF.

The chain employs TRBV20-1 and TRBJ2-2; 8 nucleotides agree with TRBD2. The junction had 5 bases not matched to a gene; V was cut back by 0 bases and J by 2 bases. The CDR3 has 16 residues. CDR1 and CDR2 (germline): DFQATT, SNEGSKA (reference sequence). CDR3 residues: CSARDNGGGNTGELFF. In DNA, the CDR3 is TGCAGTGCTAGAGATAACGGGGGGGGAAACACCGGGGAGCTGTTTTTT.

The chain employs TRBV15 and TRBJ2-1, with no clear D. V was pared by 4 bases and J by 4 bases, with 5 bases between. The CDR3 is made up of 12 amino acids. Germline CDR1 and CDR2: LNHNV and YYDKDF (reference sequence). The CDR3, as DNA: TGTGCCACCAGCACCCTGTACAATGAGCAGTTCTTC. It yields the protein CATSTLYNEQFF.

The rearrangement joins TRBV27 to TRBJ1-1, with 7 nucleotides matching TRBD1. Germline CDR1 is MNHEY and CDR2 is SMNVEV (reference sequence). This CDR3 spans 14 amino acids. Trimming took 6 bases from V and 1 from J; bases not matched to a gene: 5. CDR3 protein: CASRRGQPNTEAFF. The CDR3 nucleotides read TGTGCCAGCAGACGGGGACAGCCGAACACTGAAGCTTTCTTT.